A selection of T cell receptor beta chains follows, all from one sample in a study of blood T cells in healthy people across ages. TCRdb re-called the 5' RACE reads through MiXCR, storing one row per CDR3 protein. The data contain 550,000 to 750,000 distinct CDR3 sequences, more than 20% of them seen just once; the ten biggest clones take up 3% to 4.5%. Sequencing was performed on blood. Every receptor here comes from a man in his 70s in good health. CDR3s include the opening cysteine and the closing phenylalanine or tryptophan. D genes are given only for firm matches. Rows give clone size only sometimes, using once, few, many, or a class for an expanded clone.

d_call,j_call,v_call,clone_size,cdr3_aa,cdr3_nt
-,TRBJ1-2,TRBV4-2,few,CASSQVAQGRGGYTF,TGTGCCAGCAGCCAAGTAGCCCAGGGGAGGGGTGGCTACACCTTC
-,TRBJ1-1,TRBV7-3,-,CASSVGGQNTEAFF,TGTGCCAGCAGCGTAGGGGGACAGAACACTGAAGCTTTCTTT
-,TRBJ1-1,TRBV11-2,few,CASSFEGHGTEAFF,TGTGCCAGCAGCTTCGAGGGACACGGCACTGAAGCTTTCTTT
-,TRBJ1-2,TRBV6-5,-,CASTTGHYGYTF,TGTGCCAGCACTACGGGACACTATGGCTACACCTTC
-,TRBJ2-4,TRBV28,few,CASRAEIPKNIQYF,TGTGCCAGTCGGGCCGAAATACCCAAAAACATTCAGTACTTC
-,TRBJ2-7,TRBV5-1,few,CASSMDGSRIYEQYF,TGCGCCAGCAGCATGGACGGATCTAGAATTTACGAGCAGTACTTC
-,TRBJ2-5,TRBV29-1,few,CSVVEGGQETQYF,TGCAGCGTTGTTGAGGGAGGTCAAGAGACCCAGTACTTC
-,TRBJ2-1,TRBV14,-,CASSQGPGTGINEQFF,TGTGCCAGCAGCCAAGGACCCGGGACTGGTATAAATGAGCAGTTCTTC
-,TRBJ1-2,TRBV5-1,few,CASSFVGPSYGYTF,TGCGCCAGCAGCTTTGTGGGGCCTAGCTATGGCTACACCTTC
TRBD1,TRBJ2-5,TRBV10-3,-,CAIRPGTGGETQYF,TGTGCCATCAGACCTGGGACAGGGGGAGAGACCCAGTACTTC
-,TRBJ2-5,TRBV7-9,-,CASSLGGTAGETQYF,TGTGCCAGCAGCTTGGGCGGGACAGCTGGAGAGACCCAGTACTTC
-,TRBJ2-1,TRBV10-3,few,CAIEAGGSYNEQFF,TGTGCCATCGAAGCTGGGGGCTCCTACAATGAGCAGTTCTTC
TRBD2,TRBJ2-7,TRBV7-8,few,CASSLVGRVPAEQYF,TGTGCCAGCAGCTTAGTTGGGAGGGTCCCCGCGGAGCAGTACTTC
-,TRBJ2-5,TRBV3-1,-,CASSPGFAERQETQYF,TGTGCCAGCAGCCCAGGTTTTGCGGAGAGACAAGAGACCCAGTACTTC
TRBD1,TRBJ1-4,TRBV12-3/TRBV12-4,few,CASYDRESEKLFF,TGTGCCAGCTACGACAGGGAGAGTGAAAAACTGTTTTTT
TRBD2,TRBJ2-7,TRBV2,few,CASSAYSGRAGYEQYF,TGTGCCAGCAGTGCCTATAGCGGGAGGGCAGGCTACGAGCAGTACTTC
TRBD2,TRBJ2-7,TRBV6-6,-,CASSYVAGSSYEQYF,TGTGCCAGCAGTTACGTAGCGGGAAGCTCCTACGAGCAGTACTTC
-,TRBJ2-7,TRBV10-3,-,CAISDRGAAYEQYF,TGTGCCATCAGTGATCGGGGGGCGGCCTACGAGCAGTACTTC
-,TRBJ2-7,TRBV9,-,CASSVAGTGREQYF,TGTGCCAGCAGCGTAGCTGGAACAGGACGCGAGCAGTACTTC
-,TRBJ2-7,TRBV4-2,-,CASSQVPTGSSYEQYF,TGTGCCAGCAGCCAAGTCCCCACCGGGAGCTCCTACGAGCAGTACTTC
TRBD1,TRBJ2-1,TRBV6-2/TRBV6-3,-,CASTRAGTGPYNEQFF,TGTGCCAGCACCCGAGCTGGGACAGGACCCTACAATGAGCAGTTCTTC
TRBD1,TRBJ2-7,TRBV28,few,CASSSAGQAGLLEQYF,TGTGCCAGCAGTTCCGCCGGACAGGCGGGCCTTCTCGAGCAGTACTTC
-,TRBJ2-5,TRBV7-7,few,CASSLGTRGNQETQYF,TGTGCTAGCAGCTTAGGAACTCGTGGGAACCAAGAGACCCAGTACTTC
TRBD2,TRBJ2-7,TRBV20-1,few,CSAVLSSGNYEQYF,TGCAGTGCCGTACTATCTAGCGGGAACTACGAGCAGTACTTC
TRBD1,TRBJ1-1,TRBV20-1,-,CSAKPAGTENTEAFF,TGCAGTGCTAAACCCGCCGGGACAGAGAACACTGAAGCTTTCTTT
-,TRBJ1-2,TRBV6-1,-,CASSPGRGRNYGYTF,TGTGCCAGCAGTCCTGGTCGGGGTCGAAACTATGGCTACACCTTC
TRBD1,TRBJ2-7,TRBV7-2,few,CASSSRGLYEQYF,TGTGCCAGCAGCTCCAGGGGGCTCTACGAGCAGTACTTC
-,TRBJ2-7,TRBV21-1,-,CASSKAPRGYEQYF,TGTGCCAGCAGCAAAGCCCCCCGAGGCTACGAGCAGTACTTC
TRBD1,TRBJ2-5,TRBV27,-,CASSISGTGFEETQYF,TGTGCCAGCAGTATCTCCGGGACAGGGTTCGAAGAGACCCAGTACTTC
-,TRBJ2-1,TRBV5-1,many,CASSLVATDLKSEQFF,TGCGCCAGCAGCTTGGTCGCGACAGATTTAAAGAGTGAGCAGTTCTTC
TRBD1,TRBJ2-5,TRBV3-1,-,CASSRDRGSHETQYF,TGTGCCAGCAGCAGGGACAGGGGGTCCCATGAGACCCAGTACTTC
TRBD2,TRBJ2-1,TRBV7-8,-,CASSFAAGVSYNERLF,TGTGCCAGCAGCTTCGCAGCGGGAGTCTCCTACAATGAGCGGCTCTTC